The 17 T cell receptor beta chains below were found in one sample sequenced in a study of OX40 agonist ivuxolimab in advanced cancers. Sequencing was performed with immunoSEQ multiplex PCR; in TCRdb, only in-frame clones are kept and a portion is missing. The sample consists of about 53,000 clones, around 79% of them appearing once. The sample here was CD4+ or CD8+ T cells sorted from blood, taken in a trial of the OX40 agonist ivuxolimab. These receptors all stem from an adult with an advanced solid tumor such as melanoma, head and neck, liver or kidney cancer.

The chain uses TRBV30 and TRBJ1-2, with TRBD1 matching 8 bases. Losses at the gene ends were 2 bases for V and 4 bases for J; bases not matched to a gene: 6. The CDR3 has 14 residues. Germline V gene data show CDR1 as GTSNPN and CDR2 as SVGIG (reference sequence). The CDR3 DNA sequence: TGTGCCTGGAGTTACCTAGGACAGGGCTATGGCTACACCTTC. Translating gives CAWSYLGQGYGYTF.

This chain connects TRBV7-9 to TRBJ2-1, with TRBD2 matching 8 bases. Germline V lookup: CDR1 SEHNR, CDR2 FQNEAQ (reference sequence). Unmatched junction bases numbered 1, after V lost 0 bases and J lost 6 bases. This CDR3 is 14 amino acids long. CDR3 DNA sequence: TGTGCCAGCAGCTTAGCAGGGACTAGCAATGAGCAGTTCTTC. Translation: CASSLAGTSNEQFF.

Note on this clone: Germline and junction disagree at one end, which may indicate a read error. The V and J genes are TRBV7-7 and TRBJ2-1, with a possible D match to TRBD2 (5 bases). Germline CDR1 and CDR2: SSHAT and FNYEAQ (reference sequence). This CDR3 contains 13 residues. The CDR3 DNA follows: TGTGCTAGCAGCTTAGCGCTCGGGATGGGGCAGTTCTTC. Translating it yields CASSLALGMGQFF. Supplemented by reference TRBV7-7 and TRBJ2-1, the full variable domain reads GAGVSQSPRYKVTKRGQDVTLRCDPISSHATLYWYQQALGQGPEFLTYFNYEAQPDKSGLPSDRFSAERPEGSISTLTIQRTEQRDSAMYRCASSLALGMGQFFGPGTRLTVL.

There are a few counts of this clone. In DNA form, the CDR3 reads TGTGCCAGCAGCGTAGAGGGGGACGGGAGGGCCACCGGGGAGCTGTTTTTT. Amino acid sequence: CASSVEGDGRATGELFF. The J gene is TRBJ2-2, the V gene TRBV9, with 8 nucleotides matching TRBD2. The CDR3 is 17 residues long. V shed 0 bases, J shed 4 bases, and the junction held 8 bases outside the gene matches. Germline V gene sequence: CDR1 SGDLS, CDR2 YYNGEE.

The gene calls are TRBV9 and TRBJ2-3, with D tentatively TRBD2 (7 bases). Germline V gene data show CDR1 as SGDLS and CDR2 as YYNGEE. This CDR3 spans 17 amino acids. Between the trimmed V and J ends, which lost 4 bases and 0 bases, there was a span of 18 bases. The CDR3 nucleotides are TGTGCCAGCAGCTTCACGGGGGGCGATTCTAGCACAGATACGCAGTATTTT. The encoded protein is CASSFTGGDSSTDTQYF.

This clone was seen only a few times. The gene calls are TRBV4-1 and TRBJ1-2; D remains ambiguous. Trimming stripped 4 bases from V and 8 bases from J, with 20 bases between. The germline gives CDR1 MGHRA, CDR2 YSYEKL. The CDR3 sequence is 15 residues long. The CDR3 region is CASSPKVSPLEGYTF. The CDR3 DNA reads as TGCGCCAGCAGCCCCAAGGTCTCTCCCTTGGAAGGCTACACCTTC.

J is TRBJ1-2 and V is TRBV29-1, with 7 bases fitting TRBD1. CDR3 length: 13 amino acids. With V trimmed by 4 bases and J by 0 bases, 2 bases remained unmatched. CDR1 SQVTM and CDR2 ANQGSEA come from the germline V gene. The CDR3 nucleotides read TGCAGCGTTGGGGGACAGACTAACTATGGCTACACCTTC. Translating gives CSVGGQTNYGYTF.

This chain connects TRBV2 to TRBJ2-3; D perhaps matches TRBD2 (6 bases). Germline CDR1 reads SNHLY; CDR2 reads FYNNEI. Trimming removed 8 bases from V and 2 bases from J, with 14 bases in between. The CDR3 runs 14 residues. The CDR3: CASDGTSYTDTQYF. DNA of the CDR3: TGTGCCAGCGATGGGACTTCCTACACAGATACGCAGTATTTT. Full variable domain (rest looked up from reference TRBV2 and TRBJ2-3): EPEVTQTPSHQVTQMGQEVILRCVPISNHLYFYWYRQILGQKVEFLVSFYNNEISEKSEIFDDQFSVERPDGSNFTLKIRSTKLEDSAMYFCASDGTSYTDTQYFGPGTRLTVL.

CDR3 in DNA: TGTGCCAGCAGCCAAGGTGGCTACGAGCAGTACTTC. It translates to CASSQGGYEQYF. The rearrangement links TRBV14 to TRBJ2-7, with D hard to call. The CDR3 contains 12 residues. The germline V gene has CDR1 SGHDN and CDR2 FVKESK. Trimming removed 1 base at V and 3 bases at J, with 4 bases between.

The chain joins TRBV27 to TRBJ2-6; D is possibly TRBD1 (6 bases). V was trimmed by 4 bases and J by 4 bases, leaving 20 bases between them. The CDR3 is made up of 18 amino acids. From germline, CDR1 is MNHEY and CDR2 SMNVEV (reference sequence). The chain's CDR3 is CASSSLQGTLVGANVLTF. DNA of the CDR3: TGTGCCAGCAGTTCCCTCCAGGGGACCCTCGTAGGGGCCAACGTCCTGACTTTC.

The rearrangement uses TRBV11-3 and TRBJ2-2; 10 bases match TRBD2. CDR3 length equals 15 residues. Germline V gives CDR1 SGHNT, CDR2 YENEEA. Trimming at V came to 6 bases and at J to 6 bases, leaving 7 bases not matched to a gene. The CDR3 loop is CASSQSGRAPGELFF. The DNA for the CDR3 is TGTGCCAGCAGTCAAAGCGGGAGGGCCCCCGGGGAGCTGTTTTTT.

This clone was detected only a few times. This sequence joins TRBV7-3 and TRBJ2-4; D is undetermined. Looked up from germline, CDR1 is SGHTA and CDR2 is FQGTGA. Trimming left V 0 bases short and J 8 bases short, with 8 bases between. CDR3 length: 13 residues. The CDR3 loop is CASSLTPWDIQYF. As DNA, the CDR3 is TGTGCCAGCAGCTTAACGCCCTGGGACATTCAGTACTTC.

J is TRBJ2-5 and V is TRBV4-1; D is uncertain. The germline V and J ends were trimmed by 4 bases and 2 bases, with 17 bases remaining between them. Germline V lookup: CDR1 MGHRA, CDR2 YSYEKL. This CDR3 region has 16 residues. CDR3 in amino acids: CASSRTRLDSQETQYF. CDR3 coding DNA: TGCGCCAGCAGCCGAACCCGACTGGATAGTCAAGAGACCCAGTACTTC.

V is TRBV19 and J is TRBJ2-3, with 10 bases lining up with TRBD2. This CDR3 spans 18 amino acids. Per the germline V gene, CDR1 is LNHDA and CDR2 is SQIVND (reference sequence). The ends lost 0 bases at V and 3 bases at J; junction bases unmatched: 9. The CDR3 reads CASSIDWIAGGRTDTQYF. The CDR3 DNA reads as TGTGCCAGTAGTATAGATTGGATAGCGGGGGGACGGACAGATACGCAGTATTTT.

The chain uses TRBV7-2 and TRBJ1-1; D gene unclear. This CDR3 is built from 13 residues. Germline CDR1 SGHTA, CDR2 FQGNSA. Trimming removed 3 bases from V and 11 bases from J, with 16 bases in between. Here the CDR3 reads CASSFSGPPGAFF. CDR3 sequence (DNA): TGTGCCAGCAGCTTCAGCGGCCCCCCAGGCGCTTTCTTT.

The genes are TRBV5-1 and TRBJ2-7; D might be TRBD2 (6 bases). Trimming took 0 bases from V and 12 from J, leaving 28 bases between them. Germline loops: CDR1 SGHRS, CDR2 YFSETQ. The CDR3 is 17 residues long. The DNA for the CDR3 is TGCGCCAGCAGCTTGGACCCCATAGCGGTACCAACAGTAGGTTGGTACTTC. Translated, it gives CASSLDPIAVPTVGWYF.

The genes are TRBV18 and TRBJ2-6; D is perhaps TRBD1 (5 bases). V dropped 2 bases and J dropped 4 bases, with 12 bases sitting between them. Germline CDR1 and CDR2: KGHSH and LQKENI. This CDR3 has 16 amino acids. The CDR3 sequence: CASSPGAVEGANVLTF. The DNA of the CDR3 is TGTGCCAGCTCACCAGGGGCCGTAGAAGGGGCCAACGTCCTGACTTTC.